Listed below are T cell receptor beta chains from one sample, sequenced in a study of vaccination effects on CD4 cells after COVID-19. Their recognized antigens are unknown. The repertoire was sequenced with immunoSEQ multiplex PCR; TCRdb's copy has only in-frame clones and lacks some. The sample includes 45,000 to 60,000 clones, 76% of them seen just once. The material sequenced was CD4+ T cells from PBMCs cultured without peptide, taken before COVID-19 vaccination. The receptors were gathered from a human donor who had a prior SARS-CoV-2 infection. CDR3s include the opening cysteine and the closing phenylalanine or tryptophan. Fields, in order: D gene, CDR3 length, V gene, J gene, clone size, CDR3 DNA, CDR3 protein. D genes are given only for firm matches. Clone size is shown for a subset of rows, as once, few, many or a class of expanded clone.

NA,16,TRBV2,TRBJ1-5,NA,TGTGCCAGCAGTGAAGCCCGACACCTCAGGAATCAGCCCCAGCATTTT,CASSEARHLRNQPQHF
NA,17,TRBV6-1,TRBJ2-6,NA,TGTGCCAGCAGTGAAGCGCTTTTCCAATCTGGGGCCAACGTCCTGACTTTC,CASSEALFQSGANVLTF
NA,14,TRBV6-5,TRBJ2-5,NA,TGTGCCAGCAGTACTACAGGGTCCGGGGAGACCCAGTACTTC,CASSTTGSGETQYF
NA,15,TRBV7-2,TRBJ2-7,NA,TGTGCCAGCAGCTTAGATTTTAGCGGAACCTACGAGCAGTACTTC,CASSLDFSGTYEQYF
TRBD2,13,TRBV27,TRBJ2-1,NA,TGTGCCAGCAGCCCCGGACTAGCCGTGAAGGAGTTCTTC,CASSPGLAVKEFF
NA,13,TRBV30,TRBJ1-1,few,TGTGCCTGGAGTGAGGGCCTCGAGGGTGAAGCTTTCTTT,CAWSEGLEGEAFF
NA,11,TRBV6-2/TRBV6-3,TRBJ2-7,NA,TGTGCCAGCAGTTACGTTTACGAGCAGTACTTC,CASSYVYEQYF
NA,16,TRBV4-1,TRBJ2-3,once,TGCGCCAGCAGCCAAGGAGAGGACATACCAGAGGATACGCAGTATTTT,CASSQGEDIPEDTQYF
NA,13,TRBV7-2,TRBJ2-3,NA,TGTGCCAGCAGCTTAGAACGTGCAGATACGCAGTATTTT,CASSLERADTQYF
NA,15,TRBV11-3,TRBJ2-3,once,TGTGCCAGCAGCTCCAGCCCCCAACCCACAGATACGCAGTATTTT,CASSSSPQPTDTQYF
NA,15,TRBV27,TRBJ1-5,NA,TGTGCCAGCCAACCTTGGGGGTCTGGGCGTCAGCCCCAGCATTTT,CASQPWGSGRQPQHF
NA,13,TRBV18,TRBJ1-1,NA,TGTGCCAGCTCAGGACAGAGGAACACTGAAGCTTTCTTT,CASSGQRNTEAFF
NA,13,TRBV25-1,TRBJ1-1,NA,TGTGCCAGCAGTGTGGGGTTGGGCACTGAAGCTTTCTTT,CASSVGLGTEAFF
NA,12,TRBV29-1,TRBJ2-1,NA,TGCAGCGTTGAAGATTCCCGGCTGGGGCAGTTCTTC,CSVEDSRLGQFF
TRBD2,15,TRBV6-5,TRBJ2-3,NA,TGTGCCAGCAGTTCCTTAGCGGGATACACAGATACGCAGTATTTT,CASSSLAGYTDTQYF
NA,15,TRBV2,TRBJ2-1,once,TGTGCCAGCAGTGAAGGGATACAGGGGAGGGATGAGCAGTTCTTC,CASSEGIQGRDEQFF
TRBD2,14,TRBV6-2/TRBV6-3,TRBJ2-7,NA,TGTGCCAGCAGTTCGACTAGCGGGAGGTACGAGCAGTACTTC,CASSSTSGRYEQYF
TRBD2,14,TRBV28,TRBJ2-5,once,TGTGCCAGCAGTGCGGCAGCGGGATTAGAGACCCAGTACTTC,CASSAAAGLETQYF
TRBD2,16,TRBV5-1,TRBJ2-2,NA,TGCGCCAGCAGCCGCGGGACTAGCTTGACAGGCGGGGAGCTGTTTTTT,CASSRGTSLTGGELFF
NA,14,TRBV15,TRBJ2-2,once,TGTGCCACCCGTCAGATGGGGGGTTCCGGGGAGCTGTTTTTT,CATRQMGGSGELFF
NA,14,TRBV2,TRBJ2-7,NA,TGTGCCAGCAGTGAAGCTGGCGGGATCTACGAGCAGTACTTC,CASSEAGGIYEQYF
NA,15,TRBV4-2,TRBJ2-5,NA,TGTGCCAGCAGCCAAGTGGGGAGAAGTGAAGAGACCCAGTACTTC,CASSQVGRSEETQYF
TRBD2,16,TRBV7-3,TRBJ2-7,NA,TGTGCCAGCAGCTTAATATTAGGGGGGACTAGCAGCGAGCAGTACTTC,CASSLILGGTSSEQYF
TRBD2,15,TRBV4-1,TRBJ2-1,NA,TGCGCCAGCAGCCGCACAGGACTAGCGGGGACTAAACAGTTCTTC,CASSRTGLAGTKQFF
NA,15,TRBV7-4,TRBJ2-7,NA,TGTGCCAGCAGCTCAGGTGATTACGACACCTACGAGCAGTACTTC,CASSSGDYDTYEQYF
NA,13,TRBV7-9,TRBJ2-3,NA,TGTGCCAGCAGCTTAGCTGAGGGGGATACGCAGTATTTT,CASSLAEGDTQYF
NA,14,TRBV19,TRBJ1-1,NA,TGTGCCAGTAGTATGGGGGACTTGAGCACTGAAGCTTTCTTT,CASSMGDLSTEAFF
NA,13,TRBV30,TRBJ2-7,NA,TGTGCCTGGTCCCGGGGGGACACCTACGAGCAGTACTTC,CAWSRGDTYEQYF
TRBD1,14,TRBV28,TRBJ2-7,NA,TGTGCCAGCAGTTTGACAGGGCAGACCTACGAGCAGTACTTC,CASSLTGQTYEQYF
TRBD2,14,TRBV7-2,TRBJ2-7,NA,TGTGCCAGCAGTACTATAGCGGGAGACGACGAGCAGTACTTC,CASSTIAGDDEQYF
NA,12,TRBV7-2,TRBJ1-1,NA,TGTGCCAGCAGCTTAGTGAACACTGAAGCTTTCTTT,CASSLVNTEAFF
NA,12,TRBV2,TRBJ2-7,NA,TGTGCCAGCATACCGGGCCCCTACGAGCAGTACTTC,CASIPGPYEQYF
NA,15,TRBV9,TRBJ2-3,medium-sized,TGTGCCAGCAGCGTCCGGGACCTCCGGGCAGATACGCAGTATTTT,CASSVRDLRADTQYF
NA,18,TRBV6-2/TRBV6-3,TRBJ1-1,NA,TGTGCCAGCAGCGACTCCTTCTTCGGGGGCCCCGGGGACACTGAAGCTTTCTTT,CASSDSFFGGPGDTEAFF
NA,15,TRBV11-2,TRBJ2-4,once,TGTGCCAGCAGCCGAATAGGGGGGGGCGCAAACATTCAGTACTTC,CASSRIGGGANIQYF
TRBD1,17,TRBV19,TRBJ1-2,NA,TGTGCCAGTAGTAACAGCTCCGGGACAGGGAGGTTCTATGGCTACACCTTC,CASSNSSGTGRFYGYTF
NA,11,TRBV20-1,TRBJ1-2,NA,TGCAGTGCTAGAGCGACAAATGGCTACACCTTC,CSARATNGYTF
NA,13,TRBV7-9,TRBJ1-1,once,TGTGCCAGCAGCTACCAGGGTTACACTGAAGCTTTCTTT,CASSYQGYTEAFF
NA,13,TRBV9,TRBJ1-2,NA,TGTGCCAGCAGCCCCCTCCAAGGCTATGGCTACACCTTC,CASSPLQGYGYTF
NA,15,TRBV14,TRBJ1-3,NA,TGTGCCAGCAGAAGACAGGACAGTAGGTTCGACACCATATATTTT,CASRRQDSRFDTIYF
NA,14,TRBV3-1/TRBV3-2,TRBJ2-7,NA,TGTGCCAGCAGCCAAGAGCCAAGAGTGAACGAGCAGTACTTC,CASSQEPRVNEQYF
TRBD1,18,TRBV9,TRBJ1-6,NA,TGTGCCAGCAGCCGAGGGGGGACAGAGGGCTCCTATAATTCACCCCTCCACTTT,CASSRGGTEGSYNSPLHF
NA,14,TRBV5-1,TRBJ1-5,few,TGCGCCAGCAGCTTGGGAGATGGCAATCAGCCCCAGCATTTT,CASSLGDGNQPQHF